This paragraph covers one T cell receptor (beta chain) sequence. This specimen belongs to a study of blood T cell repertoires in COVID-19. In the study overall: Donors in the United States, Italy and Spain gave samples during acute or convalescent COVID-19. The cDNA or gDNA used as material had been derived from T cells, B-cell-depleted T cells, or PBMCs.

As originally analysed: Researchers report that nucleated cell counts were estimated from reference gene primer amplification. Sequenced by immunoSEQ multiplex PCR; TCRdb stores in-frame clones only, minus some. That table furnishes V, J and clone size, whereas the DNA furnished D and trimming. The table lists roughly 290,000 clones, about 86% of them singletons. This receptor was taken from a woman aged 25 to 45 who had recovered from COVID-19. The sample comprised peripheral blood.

CDR3 sequence reads: CATSGLTGGGGYTF. DNA of the CDR3: TGTGCCACCAGTGGCCTCACCGGGGGAGGTGGCTACACCTTC. This chain uses TRBV24-1 with TRBJ1-2, with D possibly being TRBD1 (5 bases). The germline V gene encodes CDR1 KGHDR and CDR2 SFDVKD. V was shortened by 5 bases and J by 7 bases, with 16 bases between the two germline ends. This CDR3 comprises 14 residues.